These T cell receptor beta chains were read from a single sample in a study of T cells in Graves' hyperthyroidism and ophthalmopathy. Each CDR3 protein gets one entry after TCRdb re-called the multiplex PCR reads with MiXCR. The profile covers a few hundred thousand distinct CDR3 sequences, with approximately 16% appearing a single time and roughly 29% taken by the ten largest. Sequenced input: blood. Source of these receptors: a woman younger than 45 with Graves' ophthalmopathy. The conserved cysteine and the conserved F or W are not part of the CDR3 here. D genes are given only for firm matches.

ASSRDDQGEKLF | TRBJ1-4 | TRBV27 | -
ASSEWGGQGMSNEQF | TRBJ2-1 | TRBV25-1 | TRBD1
ASRATGGRTEAF | TRBJ1-1 | TRBV3-1 | -
ASSLSTSEQETQY | TRBJ2-5 | TRBV5-1 | TRBD2
ASSLAPPGRYMNTEAF | TRBJ1-1 | TRBV7-9 | -
SAPRTGDRSPLH | TRBJ1-6 | TRBV20-1 | TRBD1
ACTRQGFTGELF | TRBJ2-2 | TRBV30 | TRBD1
ASSSKRGLAGVDEQY | TRBJ2-7 | TRBV7-8 | TRBD2
ASSLDFRTGGWSSGANVLT | TRBJ2-6 | TRBV11-2 | TRBD1
ASSQEAHFRGTGNTIY | TRBJ1-3 | TRBV4-1 | -
ASSIGGFGQPQH | TRBJ1-5 | TRBV19 | -
ATSSSYRVGGELF | TRBJ2-2 | TRBV15 | -
ASTDGKDNFYEQY | TRBJ2-7 | TRBV2 | -
SANPSRNKGTYEQY | TRBJ2-7 | TRBV20-1 | -
ASSELGETQY | TRBJ2-5 | TRBV2 | -
ASSPSSGTRDEQF | TRBJ2-1 | TRBV28 | TRBD2
ASRETREWGETQY | TRBJ2-5 | TRBV25-1 | -
ASSLGGVDPTNEKLF | TRBJ1-4 | TRBV5-6 | -
ASSPGPGRAYGYT | TRBJ1-2 | TRBV11-1 | -
AWSKGGTGELF | TRBJ2-2 | TRBV30 | -
ASSYHGVQQF | TRBJ2-1 | TRBV6-2/TRBV6-3 | -
ASTYFRTSGQAGELF | TRBJ2-2 | TRBV6-2/TRBV6-3 | TRBD2
ASSLEGAVYNEQF | TRBJ2-1 | TRBV7-9 | -
SVSRALAGGREQF | TRBJ2-1 | TRBV20-1 | TRBD2
ASSSGVDTQY | TRBJ2-3 | TRBV7-9 | -
ASSRRTSGHYEQY | TRBJ2-7 | TRBV6-2/TRBV6-3 | TRBD2
ASSWTRDTEAF | TRBJ1-1 | TRBV19 | -
ASSEGGVGYGYT | TRBJ1-2 | TRBV6-1 | -
AIRPGYIPSDTQY | TRBJ2-3 | TRBV10-3 | -
ASSTSGSWYEQY | TRBJ2-7 | TRBV18 | TRBD2
ASSVVDLGYLIPQQY | TRBJ2-3 | TRBV9 | -
ASSMTGTGLYEQY | TRBJ2-7 | TRBV7-2 | TRBD1
ASSQSSGDYYEQY | TRBJ2-7 | TRBV6-1 | TRBD2
SAMAPQRSTDTQY | TRBJ2-3 | TRBV20-1 | -
ASSETETYNSPLH | TRBJ1-6 | TRBV7-8 | -
ASSVRSLPFTGELF | TRBJ2-2 | TRBV5-1 | -
ASSTGGLNTEAF | TRBJ1-1 | TRBV6-2/TRBV6-3 | TRBD1
ASSEAPRLSPY | TRBJ2-5 | TRBV6-1 | -
AWSVLKDTIY | TRBJ1-3 | TRBV30 | -
STDRLETQY | TRBJ2-5 | TRBV29-1 | -
ASSEQGASNEKLF | TRBJ1-4 | TRBV2 | TRBD1
ASGTDRRAYNSPLH | TRBJ1-6 | TRBV12-3/TRBV12-4 | -
ASSPNPGQGYEQY | TRBJ2-7 | TRBV7-3 | TRBD1
ASSPRLYNEQF | TRBJ2-1 | TRBV7-3 | -
ASRSPRRVEAF | TRBJ1-1 | TRBV11-2 | -
ASSSEEEGVYNEQF | TRBJ2-1 | TRBV28 | -
ASQRGEVETQY | TRBJ2-5 | TRBV7-2 | -
ASSLGEGARDYNEQF | TRBJ2-1 | TRBV7-2 | TRBD2